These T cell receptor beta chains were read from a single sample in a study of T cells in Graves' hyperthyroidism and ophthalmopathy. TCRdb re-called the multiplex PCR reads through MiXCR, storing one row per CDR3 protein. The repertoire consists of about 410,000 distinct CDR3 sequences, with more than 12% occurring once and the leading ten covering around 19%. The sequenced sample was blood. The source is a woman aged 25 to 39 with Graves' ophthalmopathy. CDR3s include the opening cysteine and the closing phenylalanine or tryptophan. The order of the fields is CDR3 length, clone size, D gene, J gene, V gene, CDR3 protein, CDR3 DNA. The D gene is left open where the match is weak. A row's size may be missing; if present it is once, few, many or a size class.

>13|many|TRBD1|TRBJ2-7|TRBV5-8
CASNRDRLYEQYF
TGTGCCAGCAACAGGGACAGGCTCTACGAGCAGTACTTC
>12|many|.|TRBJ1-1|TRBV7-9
CASSFLLSEAFF
TGTGCCAGCTCGTTTCTCCTCTCTGAAGCTTTCTTT
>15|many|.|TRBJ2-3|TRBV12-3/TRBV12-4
CASSLLGALTDTQYF
TGTGCCAGCAGTTTACTAGGGGCCCTCACAGATACGCAGTATTTT
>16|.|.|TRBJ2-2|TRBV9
CASSVWGGSNTGELFF
TGTGCCAGCAGCGTATGGGGGGGCTCAAACACCGGGGAGCTGTTTTTT
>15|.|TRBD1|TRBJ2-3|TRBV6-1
CASSPGDRGTDTQYF
TGTGCCAGCAGTCCAGGGGACAGGGGCACAGATACGCAGTATTTT
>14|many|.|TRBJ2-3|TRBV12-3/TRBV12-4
CASSSAGLYDTQYF
TGTGCCAGCAGCTCAGCGGGCTTGTATGATACGCAGTATTTT
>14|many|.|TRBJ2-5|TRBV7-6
CASSLGSAGTTQYF
TGTGCCAGCAGCTTAGGCAGCGCTGGGACGACCCAGTACTTC
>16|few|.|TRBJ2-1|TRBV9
CASSTRHGDSYNEQFF
TGTGCCAGCAGCACCCGACATGGGGACTCCTACAATGAGCAGTTCTTC
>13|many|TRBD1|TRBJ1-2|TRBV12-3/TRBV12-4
CASSPGQGSGYTF
TGTGCCAGCAGTCCTGGACAGGGAAGTGGCTACACCTTC
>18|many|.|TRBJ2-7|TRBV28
CASSSFRDASHSSHEQYF
TGTGCCAGCAGTTCTTTCCGGGACGCATCACATTCAAGCCACGAGCAGTACTTC
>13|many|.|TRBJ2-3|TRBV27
CASSLGFQDTQYF
TGTGCCAGCAGTTTGGGGTTTCAAGATACGCAGTATTTT
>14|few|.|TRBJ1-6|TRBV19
CASSITEYNSPLHF
TGTGCCAGTAGTATCACAGAGTATAATTCACCCCTCCACTTT
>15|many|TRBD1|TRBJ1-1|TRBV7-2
CASSPRQGKATEAFF
TGTGCCAGCAGCCCCCGACAGGGAAAGGCCACTGAAGCTTTCTTT
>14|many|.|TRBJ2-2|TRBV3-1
CASSQVGETGELFF
TGTGCCAGCAGCCAGGTCGGCGAGACCGGGGAGCTGTTTTTT
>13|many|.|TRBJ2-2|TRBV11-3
CASSKGYTGELFF
TGTGCCAGCAGCAAAGGCTACACCGGGGAGCTGTTTTTT
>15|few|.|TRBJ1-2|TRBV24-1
CATSDSRTANYGYTF
TGTGCCACCAGTGATTCTCGCACCGCTAACTATGGCTACACCTTC
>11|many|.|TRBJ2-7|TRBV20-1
CSAIREYEQYF
TGCAGTGCTATCCGGGAATACGAGCAGTACTTC
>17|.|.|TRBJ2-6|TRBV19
CASSMRDLGSGANVLTF
TGTGCCAGTAGTATGAGGGACCTCGGGTCTGGGGCCAACGTCCTGACTTTC
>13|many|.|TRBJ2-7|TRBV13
CASSLLGLYEQYF
TGTGCCAGCAGCTTACTAGGGTTATACGAGCAGTACTTC
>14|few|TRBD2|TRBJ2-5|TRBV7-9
CASSLRGAWETQYF
TGTGCCAGCAGCTTGCGGGGGGCTTGGGAGACCCAGTACTTC
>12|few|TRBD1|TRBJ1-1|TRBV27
CATRTGPTEAFF
TGTGCCACCCGGACAGGGCCCACTGAAGCTTTCTTT
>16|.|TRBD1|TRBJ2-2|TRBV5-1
CASSFFTGGATGELFF
TGCGCCAGCAGCTTTTTCACAGGGGGCGCGACGGGGGAGCTGTTTTTT
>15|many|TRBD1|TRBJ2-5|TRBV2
CASSWAGGQGETQYF
TGTGCCAGCAGTTGGGCAGGGGGCCAGGGGGAGACCCAGTACTTC
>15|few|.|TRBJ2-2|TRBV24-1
CATSDHRNIAGELFF
TGTGCCACCAGTGATCACAGGAATATCGCCGGGGAGCTGTTTTTT
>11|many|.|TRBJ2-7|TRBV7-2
CASSLTYEQYF
TGTGCCAGCAGCTTGACCTACGAGCAGTACTTC
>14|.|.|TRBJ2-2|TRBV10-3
CAISPGGGPGELFF
TGTGCCATCAGCCCCGGCGGGGGCCCCGGGGAGCTGTTTTTT
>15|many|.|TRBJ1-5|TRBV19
CASSDSNSHYQPQHF
TGTGCCAGCTCGGACAGCAACTCCCATTATCAGCCCCAGCATTTT
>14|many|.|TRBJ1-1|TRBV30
CAWSWTAMNTEAFF
TGTGCCTGGAGTTGGACAGCAATGAACACTGAAGCTTTCTTT
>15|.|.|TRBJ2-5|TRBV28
CASSLRGQGLETQYF
TGTGCCAGCAGTTTACGAGGGCAGGGGTTAGAGACCCAGTACTTC
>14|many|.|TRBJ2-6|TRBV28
CASSMLSGANVLTF
TGTGCCAGCAGTATGCTCTCTGGGGCCAACGTCCTGACTTTC
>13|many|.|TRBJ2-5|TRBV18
CASAKPQVETQYF
TGTGCCAGCGCAAAACCTCAGGTGGAGACCCAGTACTTC
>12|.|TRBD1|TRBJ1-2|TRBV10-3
CAISEDRGGCTF
TGTGCCATCAGTGAGGACAGGGGGGGCTGCACCTTC
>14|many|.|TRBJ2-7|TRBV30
CACLVQGSSYEQYF
TGTGCCTGCCTTGTTCAGGGGAGCTCCTACGAGCAGTACTTC
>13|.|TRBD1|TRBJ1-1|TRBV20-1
CSAKGQENTEAFF
TGCAGTGCTAAGGGACAGGAGAACACTGAAGCTTTCTTT
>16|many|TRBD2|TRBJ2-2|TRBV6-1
CASSRTLAGGFGELFF
TGTGCCAGCAGTAGAACGCTAGCGGGGGGGTTCGGGGAGCTGTTTTTT
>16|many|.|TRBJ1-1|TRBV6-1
CASSRSRGVDVTEAFF
TGTGCCAGCAGCCGAAGCCGCGGAGTAGATGTGACTGAAGCTTTCTTT
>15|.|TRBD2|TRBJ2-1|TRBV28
CASSEMGGGANEQFF
TGTGCCAGCAGTGAAATGGGCGGGGGGGCCAATGAGCAGTTCTTC
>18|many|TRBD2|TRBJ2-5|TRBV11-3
CASSSPRTSGGLQETQYF
TGTGCCAGCAGCTCCCCTCGGACTAGCGGGGGCCTACAAGAGACCCAGTACTTC
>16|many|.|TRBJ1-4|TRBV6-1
CASSKTATATNEKLFF
TGTGCCAGCAGTAAAACAGCGACAGCAACTAATGAAAAACTGTTTTTT
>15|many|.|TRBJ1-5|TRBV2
CASSEWVAGNQPQHF
TGTGCCAGCAGTGAATGGGTGGCGGGCAATCAGCCCCAGCATTTT
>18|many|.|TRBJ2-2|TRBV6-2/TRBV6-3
CASSYPATGQSNTGELFF
TGTGCCAGCAGTTACCCAGCCACAGGTCAATCGAACACCGGGGAGCTGTTTTTT
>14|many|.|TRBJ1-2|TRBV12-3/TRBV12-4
CASSLRQGPSGYTF
TGTGCCAGCAGTTTGCGGCAGGGACCAAGTGGCTACACCTTC
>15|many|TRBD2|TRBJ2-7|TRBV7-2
CASSWVGLADGGGYF
TGTGCCAGCAGCTGGGTGGGACTAGCGGATGGGGGGGGGTACTTC
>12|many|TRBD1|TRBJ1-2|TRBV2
CASSGDRTGYTF
TGTGCCAGCAGCGGGGACAGGACTGGCTACACCTTC
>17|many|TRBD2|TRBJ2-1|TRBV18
CASSRQKPGGLSNEQFF
TGTGCCAGCTCAAGACAGAAACCGGGGGGGCTTAGCAATGAGCAGTTCTTC
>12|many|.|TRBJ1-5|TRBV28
CASRLQGQPQHF
TGTGCCAGCAGACTACAGGGCCAGCCCCAGCATTTT
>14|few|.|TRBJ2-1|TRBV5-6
CASSGSGWADEQFF
TGTGCCAGCAGCGGGTCGGGCTGGGCCGATGAGCAGTTCTTC
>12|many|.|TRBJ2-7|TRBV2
CASTKDYYEQYF
TGTGCCAGCACTAAAGACTACTACGAGCAGTACTTC
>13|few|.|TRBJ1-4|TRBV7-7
CASSYREGEKLFF
TGTGCTAGCAGCTATCGGGAGGGCGAAAAACTGTTTTTT
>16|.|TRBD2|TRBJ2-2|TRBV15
CATSIRTSGGAWELFF
TGTGCCACCAGCATCAGGACTAGCGGGGGGGCCTGGGAGCTGTTTTTT
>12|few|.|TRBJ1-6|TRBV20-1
CSADSLNSPLHF
TGCAGTGCGGACAGTCTAAATTCACCCCTCCACTTT
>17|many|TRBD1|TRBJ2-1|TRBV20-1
CSARDTGQGGAYNEQFF
TGCAGTGCTAGAGATACTGGACAGGGGGGTGCCTACAATGAGCAGTTCTTC
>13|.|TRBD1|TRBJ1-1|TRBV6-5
CASSYGTGTEAFF
TGTGCCAGCAGTTACGGGACAGGGACTGAAGCTTTCTTT
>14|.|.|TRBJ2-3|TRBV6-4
CASSVGGGADTQYF
TGTGCCAGCAGTGTTGGGGGGGGCGCAGATACGCAGTATTTT
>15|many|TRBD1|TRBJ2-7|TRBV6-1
CASSETQGAAYEQYF
TGTGCCAGCAGTGAAACGCAGGGGGCGGCCTACGAGCAGTACTTC